What follows describes a single TCR beta chain. This specimen comes from a study of PD-1 blockade in classical Hodgkin lymphoma. TCRdb keeps only in-frame clones here, not all; method: immunoSEQ multiplex PCR. This sample carries some 24,000 clones, about 70% of them seen once, and the ten largest clones take approximately 30%. Time point indicated: cycle 4 day 1 (C4D1), after five to seven weeks of nivolumab. Each and every patient relapsed after autologous stem cell transplantation, and patients got differing brentuximab vedotin exposure. The clonotype originates from a human donor with classical Hodgkin lymphoma. The sequences come from peripheral blood mononuclear cells (PBMCs), collected before the fourth cycle of nivolumab.

CDR3 region: CASSVEGGTDTQYF. CDR3 DNA sequence: TGTGCCAGCAGCGTAGAAGGGGGCACAGATACGCAGTATTTT. The chain has TRBV9 and TRBJ2-3; weak D call: TRBD1 (5 bases). The V gene's germline CDR1 is SGDLS and CDR2 YYNGEE. This CDR3 has 14 residues. V was trimmed by 0 bases and J by 1 base, leaving 6 bases between them.